The T cell receptor beta chain described here comes from a study of CD8+ T cells in alopecia areata. RNA was extracted and reverse transcribed into cDNA as the sequencing template. Measured with immunoSEQ multiplex PCR; TCRdb has only the in-frame clones, and not every one. The sample holds around 100,000 clones, approximately 84% seen once. Treatment in this sample: oral pan-JAK inhibitor, 5-10 mg twice daily. PBMCs served as the source from which CD4+ and CD8+ T cells were sorted. The TCR was taken from a human donor with alopecia areata. This specimen was CD8+ T cells sorted from blood, taken at week 34, from a patient treated with tofacitinib.

The CDR3 sequence is CASSYGVNSYEQYF. The CDR3 nucleotides are TGTGCCAGCAGTTACGGGGTAAACTCCTACGAGCAGTACTTC. V usage is TRBV6-5 and J usage is TRBJ2-7; D not certain. The V gene lost 2 bases and the J gene lost 0 bases, with 8 bases spanning the gap. Germline-derived CDR1 and CDR2 are MNHEY and SVGAGI. The CDR3 runs 14 residues.